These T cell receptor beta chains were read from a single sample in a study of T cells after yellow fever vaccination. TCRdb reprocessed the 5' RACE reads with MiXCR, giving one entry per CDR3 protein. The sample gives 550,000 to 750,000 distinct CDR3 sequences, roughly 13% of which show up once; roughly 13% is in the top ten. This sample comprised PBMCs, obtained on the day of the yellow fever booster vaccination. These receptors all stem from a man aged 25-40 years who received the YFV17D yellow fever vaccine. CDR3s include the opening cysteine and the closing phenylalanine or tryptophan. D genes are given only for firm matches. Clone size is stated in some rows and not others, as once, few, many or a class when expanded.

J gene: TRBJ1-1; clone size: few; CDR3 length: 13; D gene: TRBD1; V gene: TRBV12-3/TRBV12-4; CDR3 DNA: TGTGCCAGCAGTTTTGACAGGGGAACTGAAGCTTTCTTT; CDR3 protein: CASSFDRGTEAFF
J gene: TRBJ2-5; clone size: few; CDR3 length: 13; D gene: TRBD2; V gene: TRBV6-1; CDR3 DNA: TGTGCCAGCAGTAGCGGGGGGGGAATGACCCAGTACTTC; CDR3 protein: CASSSGGGMTQYF
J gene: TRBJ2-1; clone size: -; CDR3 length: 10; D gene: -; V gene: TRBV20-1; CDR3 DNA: TGCAGTGCTGGCTCCACCCCGCGAACCTTC; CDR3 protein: CSAGSTPRTF
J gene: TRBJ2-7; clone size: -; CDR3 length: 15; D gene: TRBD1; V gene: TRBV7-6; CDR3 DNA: TGTGCCAGCAGCGCCACCGGGACAGAGATTTACGAGCAGTACTTC; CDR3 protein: CASSATGTEIYEQYF
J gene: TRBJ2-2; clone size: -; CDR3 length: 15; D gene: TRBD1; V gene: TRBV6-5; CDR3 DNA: TGTGCCAGCAGTTCTTGGACAGGGAACGATGGTAGACTGTTTTTT; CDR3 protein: CASSSWTGNDGRLFF
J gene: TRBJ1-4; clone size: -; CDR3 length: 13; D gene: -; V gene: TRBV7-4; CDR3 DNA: TGTGCCAGCAGCTTCCGCCCTAATGAAAAACTGTTTTTT; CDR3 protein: CASSFRPNEKLFF
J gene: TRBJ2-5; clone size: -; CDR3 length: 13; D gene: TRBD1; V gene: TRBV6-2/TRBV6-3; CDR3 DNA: TGTGCCAGCAGCAAGACAGGGGTCGAGACCCAGTACTTC; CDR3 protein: CASSKTGVETQYF
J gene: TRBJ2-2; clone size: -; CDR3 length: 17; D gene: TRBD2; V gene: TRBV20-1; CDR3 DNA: TGCAGTGCCAGAGGACTAGCGGGAATTCCTAACACCGGGGAGCTGTTTTTT; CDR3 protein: CSARGLAGIPNTGELFF
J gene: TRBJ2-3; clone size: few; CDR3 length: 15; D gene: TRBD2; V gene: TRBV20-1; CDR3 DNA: TGCAGTGCTTACGACGGACTAGCCCAAGTAGATACGCAGTATTTT; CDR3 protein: CSAYDGLAQVDTQYF
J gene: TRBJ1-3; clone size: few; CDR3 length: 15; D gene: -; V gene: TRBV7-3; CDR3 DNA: TGTGCCAGCAGCTTGGGGAACGGGCCTCTTAACACCATATATTTT; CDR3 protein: CASSLGNGPLNTIYF
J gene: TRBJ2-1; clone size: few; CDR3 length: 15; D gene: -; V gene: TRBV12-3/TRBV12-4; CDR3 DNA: TGTGCCAGCAAAAGCCGAGGGGCCACATACAATGAGCAGTTCTTC; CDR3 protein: CASKSRGATYNEQFF
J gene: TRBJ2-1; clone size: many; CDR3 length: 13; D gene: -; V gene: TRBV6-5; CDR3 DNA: TGTGCCAGCAGTTGGGGATCCTACAATGAGCAGTTCTTC; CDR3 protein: CASSWGSYNEQFF
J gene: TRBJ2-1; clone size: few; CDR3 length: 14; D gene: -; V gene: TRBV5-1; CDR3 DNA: TGCGCCAGCAGCTTACAACGACAGATTGGCGAGCAGTTCTTC; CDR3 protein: CASSLQRQIGEQFF
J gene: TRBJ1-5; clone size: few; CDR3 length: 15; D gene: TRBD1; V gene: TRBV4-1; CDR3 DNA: TGCGCCAGCAGCCTAACAGGGGATAGCAATCAGCCCCAGCATTTT; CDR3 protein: CASSLTGDSNQPQHF
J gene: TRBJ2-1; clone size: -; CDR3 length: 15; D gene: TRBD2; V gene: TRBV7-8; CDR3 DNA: TGTGCCAGCAGCTTAGCGACTAGCGGATACAATGAGCAGTTCTTC; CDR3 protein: CASSLATSGYNEQFF
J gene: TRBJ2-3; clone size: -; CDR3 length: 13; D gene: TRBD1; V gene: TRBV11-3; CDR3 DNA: TGTGCCAGCAGCTTCACCGGGACAGGGAACCAGTATTTT; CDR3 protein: CASSFTGTGNQYF
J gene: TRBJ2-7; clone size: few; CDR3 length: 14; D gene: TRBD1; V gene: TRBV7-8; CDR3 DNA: TGTGCCAGCAGCTCCGGGACAGTGAACTACGAGCAGTACTTC; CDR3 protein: CASSSGTVNYEQYF
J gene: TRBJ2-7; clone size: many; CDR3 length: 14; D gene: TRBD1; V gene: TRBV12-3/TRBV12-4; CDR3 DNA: TGTGCCAGCAGTTCCGGGACAGGGCTCTACGAGCAGTACTTC; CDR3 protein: CASSSGTGLYEQYF
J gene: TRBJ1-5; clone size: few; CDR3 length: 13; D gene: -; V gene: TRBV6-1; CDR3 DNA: TGTGCCAGCATGGGACAAATCAATCAGCCCCAGCATTTT; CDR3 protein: CASMGQINQPQHF
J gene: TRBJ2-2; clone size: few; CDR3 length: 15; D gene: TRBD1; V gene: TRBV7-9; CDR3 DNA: TGTGCCAGCTCTGCGACAGGGCGCGGGACCGGGGAGCTGTTTTTT; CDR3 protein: CASSATGRGTGELFF
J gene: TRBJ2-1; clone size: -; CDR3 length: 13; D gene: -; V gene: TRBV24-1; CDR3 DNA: TGTGCCACCAGTGCCACTCAAAACAATGAGCAGTTCTTC; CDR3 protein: CATSATQNNEQFF
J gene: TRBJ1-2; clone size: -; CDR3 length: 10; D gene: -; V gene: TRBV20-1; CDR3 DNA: TGCAGTGCTAGCCAAATTGGCTACACCTTC; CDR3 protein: CSASQIGYTF
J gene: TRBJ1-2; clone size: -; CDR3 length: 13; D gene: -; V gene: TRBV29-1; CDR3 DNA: TGCAGCGTGCAAAAGGACGGGAACTATGGCTACACCTTC; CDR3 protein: CSVQKDGNYGYTF
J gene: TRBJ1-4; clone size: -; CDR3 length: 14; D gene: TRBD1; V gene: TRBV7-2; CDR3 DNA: TGTGCCAGCAGCCCTGGGACAGGGGCCGTTGTGCTGTTTTTT; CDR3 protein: CASSPGTGAVVLFF
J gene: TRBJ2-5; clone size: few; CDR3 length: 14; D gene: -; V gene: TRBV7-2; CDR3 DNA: TGTGCCAGCAGCTTAGAGGTGTACCAAGAGACCCAGTACTTC; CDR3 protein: CASSLEVYQETQYF
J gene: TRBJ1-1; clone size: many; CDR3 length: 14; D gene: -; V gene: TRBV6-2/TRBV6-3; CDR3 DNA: TGTGCCAGCAGTTACGGGGGACAGAACACTGAAGCTTTCTTT; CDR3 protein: CASSYGGQNTEAFF
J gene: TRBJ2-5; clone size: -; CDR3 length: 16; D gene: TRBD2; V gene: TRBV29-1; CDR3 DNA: TGCAGCGTTGATGGCCCACTAGCGGGAGGAGCTAAGACCCAGTACTTC; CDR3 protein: CSVDGPLAGGAKTQYF
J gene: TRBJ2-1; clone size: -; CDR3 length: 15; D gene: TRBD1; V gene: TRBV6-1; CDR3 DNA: TGTGCCAGCAAAGACGGGACAGGGGGAAGCAATGAGCAGTTCTTC; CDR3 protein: CASKDGTGGSNEQFF
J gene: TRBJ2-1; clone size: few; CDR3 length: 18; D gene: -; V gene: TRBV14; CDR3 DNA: TGTGCCAGCAGCCAAGATGGAAATGAGGGGGAGGGCCAAAATGAGCAGTTCTTC; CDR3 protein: CASSQDGNEGEGQNEQFF
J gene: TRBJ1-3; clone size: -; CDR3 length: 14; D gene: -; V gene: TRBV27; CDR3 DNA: TGTGCCAGCAGGGCTACCTCCTCTGGAAACACCATATATTTT; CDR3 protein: CASRATSSGNTIYF
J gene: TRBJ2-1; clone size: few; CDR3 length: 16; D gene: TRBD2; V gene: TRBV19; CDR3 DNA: TGTGCCAGTAGTGCCGATAGCGGGAGTACCTACAATGAGCAGTTCTTC; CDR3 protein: CASSADSGSTYNEQFF
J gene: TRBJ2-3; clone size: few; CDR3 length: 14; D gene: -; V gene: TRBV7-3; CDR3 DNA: TGTGCCAGCAGCTTAAACAAAGGGGCCTATACGCAGTATTTT; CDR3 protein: CASSLNKGAYTQYF
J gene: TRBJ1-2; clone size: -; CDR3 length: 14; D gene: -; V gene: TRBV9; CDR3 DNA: TGTGCCAGCAGCGTAGGTGGCAGGGTGAGTGGCTACACCTTC; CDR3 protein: CASSVGGRVSGYTF
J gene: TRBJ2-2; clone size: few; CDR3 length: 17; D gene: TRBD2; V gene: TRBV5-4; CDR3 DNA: TGTGCCAGCAGCCCGGTATCGGCGGGAGGGCCTGAGGGGGAGCTGTTTTTT; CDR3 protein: CASSPVSAGGPEGELFF
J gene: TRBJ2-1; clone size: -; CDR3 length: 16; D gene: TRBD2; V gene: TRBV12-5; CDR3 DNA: TGTGCTAGTGGTTTCCAGACTAGCGGGAGTCCCAATGAGCAGTTCTTC; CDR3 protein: CASGFQTSGSPNEQFF
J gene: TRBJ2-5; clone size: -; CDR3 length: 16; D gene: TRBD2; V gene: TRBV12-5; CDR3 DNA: TGTGCTAGTGGTTTCTCAGCGGGAGGGCCTCAAGAGACCCAGTACTTC; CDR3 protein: CASGFSAGGPQETQYF
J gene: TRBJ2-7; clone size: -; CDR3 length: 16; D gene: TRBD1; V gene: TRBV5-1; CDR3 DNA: TGCGCCAGCAGCTTGGCCCCGGGACAGGTCTTCAACGAGCAGTACTTC; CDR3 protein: CASSLAPGQVFNEQYF
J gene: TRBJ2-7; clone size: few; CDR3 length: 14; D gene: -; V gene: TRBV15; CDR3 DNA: TGTGCCACCAGCAGCCTAGGGACATCCCACGAGCAGTACTTC; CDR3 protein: CATSSLGTSHEQYF
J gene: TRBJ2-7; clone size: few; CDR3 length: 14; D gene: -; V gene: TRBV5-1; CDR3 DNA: TGCGCCAGCAGCTTTGAAGGAGACTCCTACGAGCAGTACTTC; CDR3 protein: CASSFEGDSYEQYF